A selection of T cell receptor beta chains follows, all from one sample in a study of human T cells and chemical hapten exposure. TCRdb re-called the RACE reads through MiXCR, storing one row per CDR3 protein. The data contain 82,000 or so distinct CDR3 sequences, over 10% of them singletons. Sequenced material: whole blood, taken in connection with sensitization to the hapten diphenylcyclopropenone (DPC). The receptors come from a woman aged 45-65 years with alopecia areata. Some clones in this sample may be carry-over from other donors' samples. Both conserved end residues are part of each CDR3. Fields, in order: J gene, V gene, CDR3 protein.

>TRBJ1-1|TRBV9
CASSLTLNTEAFF
>TRBJ1-2|TRBV5-4
CASSANNGYTF
>TRBJ2-7|TRBV6-6
CASSYSIEVQYF
>TRBJ2-1|TRBV20-1
CSARGEETVLF
>TRBJ2-1|TRBV2
CARRESLNNEQFF
>TRBJ2-7|TRBV7-9
CASSPTLSRDEQYF
>TRBJ2-3|TRBV5-1
CASSLVGLAGIADTQYF
>TRBJ2-2|TRBV11-2
CASSPQDRGQATGELFF
>TRBJ1-5|TRBV5-1
CASSPGDRWDQPQHF
>TRBJ2-7|TRBV19
CASSRLAESSYEQYF
>TRBJ2-6|TRBV12-5
CASGLVQGSPSGANVLTF
>TRBJ1-5|TRBV7-2
CASSPDRSIQPQHF
>TRBJ2-1|TRBV28
CASSFALTSGRAKGSF
>TRBJ2-7|TRBV11-2
CASSLDQGAITYEQYF
>TRBJ2-3|TRBV12-5
CASGPLLANAQYF
>TRBJ2-7|TRBV27
CASSSFGSYEQYF
>TRBJ1-6|TRBV6-1
CASSELLNSPLHF
>TRBJ2-7|TRBV7-8
CASSLVQGGEQYF
>TRBJ2-1|TRBV6-6
CASRLAFNEQFF
>TRBJ2-3|TRBV6-1
CASSDVGQPSDTQYF
>TRBJ1-6|TRBV6-6
CASSQVSPLHF
>TRBJ2-3|TRBV29-1
CSVEDPDSTLPDTQYF
>TRBJ2-7|TRBV29-1
CSVAGRTGTREQYF
>TRBJ1-6|TRBV27
CASTEYQRPNSPLHF
>TRBJ1-5|TRBV6-4
CASSVDRDQPQHF
>TRBJ2-1|TRBV25-1
CASSEFGRREGKYNEQFF
>TRBJ1-5|TRBV29-1
CSAQDRVGQPQHF
>TRBJ2-1|TRBV10-2
CASISSSYNEQFF
>TRBJ2-1|TRBV5-1
CASSLAGGTPYNEQFF
>TRBJ2-3|TRBV29-1
CSVGPKMSTQYF
>TRBJ2-3|TRBV2
CASFRDNTDTQYF
>TRBJ2-5|TRBV20-1
CSARYPLGGRKETQYF
>TRBJ2-6|TRBV9
CASSVTMETRGANVLTF
>TRBJ1-4|TRBV21-1
CARNPAELFF
>TRBJ1-3|TRBV28
CASSLYRGLAGNTIYF
>TRBJ1-1|TRBV11-2
CASSSFSGTGNTEAFF
>TRBJ1-6|TRBV20-1
CSARDWGGKSPLHF
>TRBJ2-1|TRBV6-5
CASSYSGGAAFNEQFF
>TRBJ1-1|TRBV5-1
CASSLTGTGISSTEAFF
>TRBJ2-7|TRBV20-1
CSAAWTSGGYEQYF
>TRBJ1-2|TRBV12-3/TRBV12-4
CASSLRTNYGYTF